This T cell receptor beta chain was observed in a study of T-cell memory formation after mild COVID-19. TCRdb ran MiXCR on the 5' RACE reads and lists one entry per CDR3 protein. The table includes 450,000 to 650,000 distinct CDR3 sequences, about 20% detected once. This clonotype was counted a few times. This clonotype was sampled from an adult woman who had mild COVID-19 (a few samples of this study predate the infection). Cell type and time point are not known. The source material was PBMCs or a T cell subset sorted from them (not recorded which).

CDR3 protein: CASSKRYRTWGSYEQYF. CDR3 DNA: TGTGCCAGCAGCAAAAGATACAGGACCTGGGGGTCCTACGAGCAGTACTTC. This chain uses TRBV21-1 with TRBJ2-7; the DNA was not compared with TRBD1, the D call given in the table. TRBV21-1 is annotated as a pseudogene. The CDR3 covers 17 residues.